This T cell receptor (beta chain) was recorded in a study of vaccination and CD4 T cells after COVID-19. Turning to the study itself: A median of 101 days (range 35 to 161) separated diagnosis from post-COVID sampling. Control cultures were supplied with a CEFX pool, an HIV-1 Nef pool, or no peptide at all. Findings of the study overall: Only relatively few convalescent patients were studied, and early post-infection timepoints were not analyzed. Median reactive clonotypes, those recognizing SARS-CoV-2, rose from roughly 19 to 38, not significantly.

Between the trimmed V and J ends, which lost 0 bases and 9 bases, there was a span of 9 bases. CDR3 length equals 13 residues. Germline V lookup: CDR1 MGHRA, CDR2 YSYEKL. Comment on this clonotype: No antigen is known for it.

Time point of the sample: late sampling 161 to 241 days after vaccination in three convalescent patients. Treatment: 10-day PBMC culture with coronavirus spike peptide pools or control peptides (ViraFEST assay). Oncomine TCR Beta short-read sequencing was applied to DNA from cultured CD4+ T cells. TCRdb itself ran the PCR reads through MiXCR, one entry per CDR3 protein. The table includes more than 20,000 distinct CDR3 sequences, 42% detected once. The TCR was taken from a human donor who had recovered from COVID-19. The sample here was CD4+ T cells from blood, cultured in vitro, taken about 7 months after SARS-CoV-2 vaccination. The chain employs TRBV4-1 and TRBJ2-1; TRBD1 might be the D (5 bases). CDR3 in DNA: TGCGCCAGCAGCCAAGATCAGGGATTTGAGCAGTTCTTC. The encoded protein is CASSQDQGFEQFF.